The next 26 T cell receptor beta chains were all read from a single sample in a study of T-cell memory formation after mild COVID-19 (dated by TCRdb to the early 2020s). Library construction relied on 5' RACE. Sequencing was performed on an Illumina NovaSeq 6000. The public reads were run again by TCRdb, first through fastp at Q25 and then through MiXCR, and only productive beta chains were kept. CDR3 protein sequences are deduplicated, and each keeps its most common genes and DNA. The table for this sample lists hundreds of thousands of distinct CDR3 sequences; roughly 20% of them were counted only once. The ten largest clones take up around 8.4% of the sample. What was sequenced was PBMCs or a T cell subset sorted from them (not recorded which). Source of these receptors: an adult woman who had mild COVID-19 (a few samples of this study predate the infection). The sample titles of this study are shuffled in the database, so cell type and time point are left out; the donor was told from shared clones.

J is TRBJ2-2 and V is TRBV5-1; D is tentatively TRBD1 or TRBD2 (6 bases each). With 0 bases removed from V and 4 bases from J, the gap between germline ends came to 13 bases. The V gene's germline CDR1 is SGHRS and CDR2 YFSETQ. This CDR3 spans 16 amino acids. CDR3 DNA sequence: TGCGCCAGCAGCTTGGTTGCCGGGGGCGGCACCGGGGAGCTGTTTTTT. Its protein product is CASSLVAGGGTGELFF. Supplemented by reference TRBV5-1 and TRBJ2-2, the full variable domain reads KAGVTQTPRYLIKTRGQQVTLSCSPISGHRSVSWYQQTPGQGLQFLFEYFSETQRNKGNFPGRFSGRQFSNSRSEMNVSTLELGDSALYLCASSLVAGGGTGELFFGEGSRLTVL.

The CDR3 nucleotides are TGTGCCAGCAGCTTAACGCAGGGGCACGTAAGTGAGCAGTTCTTC. Translation gives CASSLTQGHVSEQFF. This rearrangement joins TRBV7-3 to TRBJ2-1; D is perhaps TRBD1 (6 bases). Trimming took 0 bases from V and 9 from J, leaving 15 bases between them. Germline values: CDR1 SGHTA, CDR2 FQGTGA. The CDR3 consists of 15 residues. The entire variable domain, with the rest obtained from reference TRBV7-3 and TRBJ2-1, is as follows: GAGVSQTPSNKVTEKGKYVELRCDPISGHTALYWYRQSLGQGPEFLIYFQGTGAADDSGLPNDRFFAVRPEGSVSTLKIQRTERGDSAVYLCASSLTQGHVSEQFFGPGTRLTVL.

The chain joins TRBV18 to TRBJ1-2, with 12 positions matching TRBD1. After removal of 3 bases from V and 2 bases from J, the junction contained 4 bases not matched to a gene. CDR1 and CDR2 (germline): KGHSH, LQKENI. This CDR3 region has 16 residues. The DNA for the CDR3 is TGTGCCAGCTCACCCGTGGGACAGGGGGCCAACTATGGCTACACCTTC. It specifies CASSPVGQGANYGYTF. Combining the CDR3 with reference TRBV18 and TRBJ1-2 gives the whole variable domain NAGVMQNPRHLVRRRGQEARLRCSPMKGHSHVYWYRQLPEEGLKFMVYLQKENIIDESGMPKERFSAEFPKEGPSILRIQQVVRGDSAAYFCASSPVGQGANYGYTFGSGTRLTVV.

The chain carries TRBV5-6 and TRBJ2-1; D gene ambiguous. This CDR3 spans 13 amino acids. Trimming left V 0 bases short and J 9 bases short, with 10 bases between. Germline assignment: CDR1 SGHDT and CDR2 YYEEEE. CDR3 DNA: TGTGCCAGCAGCTTGGGGACGTGGAGTGAGCAGTTCTTC. Protein: CASSLGTWSEQFF.

This chain uses TRBV7-9 with TRBJ1-1; tentatively, D is TRBD1 (5 bases). The CDR3 totals 15 residues. The V end was cut by 6 bases, the J end by 8 bases, with 22 bases between. Germline assignment: CDR1 SEHNR and CDR2 FQNEAQ (reference sequence). The CDR3 is CASRGGTEKGKEAFF. CDR3 bases: TGTGCCAGCAGGGGGGGGACGGAGAAGGGTAAGGAAGCTTTCTTT. Combining the CDR3 with reference TRBV7-9 and TRBJ1-1 gives the whole variable domain DTGVSQNPRHKITKRGQNVTFRCDPISEHNRLYWYRQTLGQGPEFLTYFQNEAQLEKSRLLSDRFSAERPKGSFSTLEIQRTEQGDSAMYLCASRGGTEKGKEAFFGQGTRLTVV.

The CDR3 spells CASSFELTHNEQFF. CDR3 in DNA: TGTGCCAGCAGCTTCGAACTGACCCACAATGAGCAGTTCTTC. This chain joins TRBV11-2 and TRBJ2-1, with D unclear. There are 14 residues in the CDR3. CDR1 and CDR2 (germline): SGHAT, FQNNGV. V was cut by 3 bases and J by 5 bases, with 11 bases left in between.

The CDR3: CASSPLPGTGSRRSYNSPLHF. DNA of the CDR3: TGTGCCAGCAGTCCTCTTCCCGGGACAGGGAGTAGGCGCTCCTATAATTCACCCCTCCACTTT. This chain joins TRBV27 and TRBJ1-6, with 9 positions matching TRBD1. V trimming: 5 bases; J trimming: 0 bases; junction bases outside the gene matches: 17. This CDR3 spans 21 amino acids. Germline CDR1 and CDR2: MNHEY and SMNVEV (reference sequence).

This clonotype was seen a few times. This sequence joins TRBV7-9 and TRBJ2-7, with 10 bases fitting TRBD2. Germline trimming cut 2 bases from V and 5 bases from J; bases unmatched to any gene: 15. The CDR3 sequence is 18 residues long. Per germline, CDR1 SEHNR and CDR2 FQNEAQ (reference sequence). The CDR3 nucleotides are TGTGCCAGCAGCTTACCTCTAGCGGGGGACCACCTTCTCCACGAGCAGTACTTC. Protein product: CASSLPLAGDHLLHEQYF.

V gene TRBV20-1 combines with J gene TRBJ2-1, with D unresolved. Trimming stripped 4 bases from V and 4 bases from J, with 11 bases between. This CDR3 region has 13 residues. Looked up from germline, CDR1 is DFQATT and CDR2 is SNEGSKA (reference sequence). For the CDR3, the DNA is TGCAGTGCTAAGTTCTCGGGTTACAATGAGCAGTTCTTC. Translation gives CSAKFSGYNEQFF.

This chain joins TRBV7-3 and TRBJ2-3, with 11 bases aligning to TRBD2. CDR3 length equals 16 residues. V lost 4 bases to trimming and J lost 3 bases; unmatched junction nucleotides: 6. Germline V gives CDR1 SGHTA, CDR2 FQGTGA. The DNA for the CDR3 is TGTGCCAGCAGCTGGGGACTAGCGGAGGGTACAGATACGCAGTATTTT. Protein product: CASSWGLAEGTDTQYF.

This clonotype was detected ten times or more. The chain couples TRBV6-4 to TRBJ2-1, with D possibly being TRBD1 or TRBD2 (5 bases each). The germline gives CDR1 MRHNA, CDR2 SNTAGT. V dropped 4 bases and J dropped 4 bases, with 11 bases sitting between them. The CDR3 totals 14 residues. In nucleotides, the CDR3 is TGTGCCAGCAGTGTAGTTGGGGGATACAATGAGCAGTTCTTC. It codes for CASSVVGGYNEQFF.

CDR3 DNA: TGTGCCAGCAGCTTGAATGGTGGGATACCTAATGAAAAACTGTTTTTT. Its translation is CASSLNGGIPNEKLFF. The gene calls are TRBV5-4 and TRBJ1-4; unclear D gene. CDR1 is SGHNT and CDR2 is YYREEE in the germline V gene (reference sequence). Trimming pared 1 base from V and 3 bases from J, leaving 13 bases between. The CDR3 totals 16 residues.

Comments on this clonotype: At one of its ends the junction is not consistent with the germline gene, which may arise from a read error. The genes are TRBV12-3 or TRBV12-4 and TRBJ1-2, with D uncertain. The CDR3 consists of 13 residues. In DNA, the CDR3 is TGTGCCAGCAGCTTAGGGATGAACTATGGCTACACCTTC. Translated: CASSLGMNYGYTF.

V gene TRBV5-1 combines with J gene TRBJ1-5, with a tentative D call TRBD1 (5 bases). Trimming removed 1 base at V and 3 bases at J, with 8 bases between. Germline V gene data show CDR1 as SGHRS and CDR2 as YFSETQ. The CDR3 is made up of 14 amino acids. CDR3 nucleotides: TGCGCCAGCAGCTTGACAGGCTTCAATCAGCCCCAGCATTTT. This codes for CASSLTGFNQPQHF.

The genes are TRBV27 and TRBJ2-2; no clear D gene. Germline V gives CDR1 MNHEY, CDR2 SMNVEV (reference sequence). The CDR3 extends over 14 amino acids. V lost 1 base to trimming and J lost 1 base, with 4 bases between them. For the CDR3, the DNA is TGTGCCAGCAGTTTATGGAAGAACACCGGGGAGCTGTTTTTT. As protein: CASSLWKNTGELFF.

This chain connects TRBV7-8 to TRBJ2-3, with TRBD2 identical over 12 bases. The CDR3 contains 16 residues. The V gene end was trimmed by 3 bases and the J gene end by 3 bases; junction bases not matched to a gene: 4. CDR1 and CDR2 (germline): SGHVS, FQNEAQ. The CDR3 nucleotides are TGTGCCAGCAGCTTCCTAGCGGGGGGGCCAACAGATACGCAGTATTTT. Translating gives CASSFLAGGPTDTQYF.

This clonotype occurred a few times. The V gene is TRBV20-1, the J gene TRBJ1-2, with D hard to call. Germline CDR1 is DFQATT and CDR2 is SNEGSKA (reference sequence). The CDR3 length is 13 residues. Between the trimmed V and J ends, which lost 0 bases and 4 bases, there was a span of 9 bases. For the CDR3, the DNA is TGCAGTGCTAGAGAGGACTCCATCTATGGCTACACCTTC. Translation: CSAREDSIYGYTF.

This clonotype was detected only a few times. The chain recombines TRBV20-1 with TRBJ2-1; D is possibly TRBD2 (6 bases). The CDR3 loop spans 15 amino acids. Germline V gene sequence: CDR1 DFQATT, CDR2 SNEGSKA (reference sequence). The germline V and J ends were trimmed by 1 base and 8 bases, with 18 bases remaining between them. The CDR3 DNA follows: TGCAGTGCTAGAGCGGCGGGAAGCCTCGTGGATGAGCAGTTCTTC. Translating gives CSARAAGSLVDEQFF.

The chain employs TRBV5-1 and TRBJ2-1; 7 bases fit TRBD2. The V and J ends lost 3 bases and 4 bases, in that order; junction bases with no gene match: 7. The CDR3 length is 15 residues. The germline gives CDR1 SGHRS, CDR2 YFSETQ. Here the CDR3 reads CASSSTPGGYNEQFF. The CDR3 DNA follows: TGCGCCAGCAGCTCGACCCCGGGGGGTTACAATGAGCAGTTCTTC.

The V call is TRBV3-1, the J call TRBJ1-1; D possibly corresponds to TRBD1 (6 bases). Germline values: CDR1 LGHDT, CDR2 YNNKEL (reference sequence). Trimming stripped 1 base from V and 6 bases from J, with 12 bases between. The CDR3 contains 14 residues. CDR3: CASSQATGTSEAFF. The CDR3 bases are TGTGCCAGCAGCCAAGCCACGGGGACATCTGAAGCTTTCTTT. Full variable domain (outside the CDR3, taken from reference TRBV3-1 and TRBJ1-1): DTAVSQTPKYLVTQMGNDKSIKCEQNLGHDTMYWYKQDSKKFLKIMFSYNNKELIINETVPNRFSPKSPDKAHLNLHINSLELGDSAVYFCASSQATGTSEAFFGQGTRLTVV.

The V and J genes are TRBV12-3 or TRBV12-4 and TRBJ1-5; D is unclear. CDR3 length: 13 residues. Trimming took 6 bases from V and 3 from J, leaving 9 bases between them. Written as DNA, the CDR3 is TGTGCCAGCAGGCTCACCTCCAATCAGCCCCAGCATTTT. Its translation: CASRLTSNQPQHF.

The genes are TRBV5-1 and TRBJ2-7, with TRBD2 matching over 13 bases. J lost 4 bases, V lost 0 bases, and 4 bases had no gene match. The CDR3 spans 16 residues. From germline, CDR1 is SGHRS and CDR2 YFSETQ. Written as DNA, the CDR3 is TGCGCCAGCAGCTTGGCAGGACTAGCGGGAGAATACGAGCAGTACTTC. It specifies CASSLAGLAGEYEQYF.

The genes are TRBV3-1 and TRBJ2-7; TRBD2 aligns across 7 bases. The CDR3 totals 17 residues. Trimming at V came to 1 base and at J to 7 bases, leaving 16 bases not matched to a gene. Germline loops: CDR1 LGHDT, CDR2 YNNKEL (reference sequence). CDR3 in amino acids: CASSQAPGGPRDGEQYF. Written as DNA, the CDR3 is TGTGCCAGCAGCCAAGCCCCGGGGGGTCCAAGGGACGGGGAGCAGTACTTC.

In its sample, this clonotype was seen many times. The CDR3 DNA follows: TGTGCCAGCAGCTTATATAACAATGAGCAGTTCTTC. Translated, it gives CASSLYNNEQFF. The chain carries TRBV7-2 and TRBJ2-1; D is unclear. In germline, CDR1 is SGHTA, CDR2 FQGNSA. The germline V and J ends were trimmed by 2 bases and 5 bases, with 4 bases remaining between them. The CDR3 extends over 12 amino acids.

The chain combines TRBV6-5 with TRBJ1-2; possibly TRBD1 for D (5 bases). CDR1 MNHEY and CDR2 SVGAGI come from the germline V gene. V lost 0 bases to trimming and J lost 4 bases, with 12 bases between them. This CDR3 is 15 amino acids long. The CDR3 protein is CASSYSLGEGYGYTF. The CDR3 DNA reads as TGTGCCAGCAGTTACTCTTTGGGGGAGGGCTATGGCTACACCTTC.

The CDR3 bases are TGTGCCAGCACCCTTTACAGCGGGGAGCTGTTTTTT. Amino acids: CASTLYSGELFF. J is TRBJ2-2 and V is TRBV11-1; D unresolved. CDR1 SGHAT and CDR2 FQDESV come from the germline V gene (reference sequence). Deletions cut 7 bases from V and 7 bases from J, with 10 bases between. This CDR3 is 12 amino acids long.